These 9 T cell receptor beta chains came from one sample sequenced in a study of blood T cell repertoires in COVID-19. Profiled with immunoSEQ multiplex PCR; TCRdb holds only in-frame clones, not every one. This table has roughly 380,000 clones, roughly 86% appearing once. Material: peripheral blood. The receptor source for this set is a human donor with acute or convalescent COVID-19. The donor label of this sample is uncertain.

As concerns this clone: A much larger clone lies a single base off, so this may be a read error. The chain joins TRBV7-6 to TRBJ2-7; the match to TRBD1 covers 7 bases. CDR3 length equals 15 residues. The germline gives CDR1 SGHVS, CDR2 FNYEAQ. V lost 2 bases, J lost 0 bases, and 4 bases stayed unmatched. In DNA form, the CDR3 reads TGTGCCAGCAGCTTACTACAGGGGCCCTCCTACGAGCAGTACTTC. It translates to CASSLLQGPSYEQYF.

The chain joins TRBV6-6 to TRBJ2-7; 8 nucleotides line up with TRBD1. V lost 1 base, J lost 0 bases, and 2 bases stayed unmatched. Per germline, CDR1 MNHNY and CDR2 SVGAGI (reference sequence). The CDR3 has 15 residues. The CDR3 DNA follows: TGTGCCAGCAGTTACTACAGGGGGGCCTCCTACGAGCAGTACTTC. It codes for CASSYYRGASYEQYF.

V and J are TRBV4-2 and TRBJ2-1, with a tentative D call TRBD2 (6 bases). The CDR3 has 16 amino acids. The germline gives CDR1 LGHNA, CDR2 YNFKEQ. Trimming cost V 0 bases and J 7 bases, with 16 bases left between them. In nucleotides, the CDR3 is TGTGCCAGCAGCCAAGATCGGTGGGGGACTGGTAATGAGCAGTTCTTC. Translated: CASSQDRWGTGNEQFF.

V gene TRBV7-9 combines with J gene TRBJ2-1; 14 nucleotides agree with TRBD2. The V and J ends lost 8 bases and 10 bases, in that order; junction bases with no gene match: 16. The germline CDR1 and CDR2 sequences are SEHNR and FQNEAQ (reference sequence). The CDR3 is made up of 17 amino acids. The chain's CDR3 is CASWTPGGTSGGWEQFF. CDR3 coding DNA: TGTGCCAGCTGGACCCCGGGTGGGACTAGCGGGGGTTGGGAGCAGTTCTTC.

This clone was picked up one time. V is TRBV4-1 and J is TRBJ1-1; 7 bases line up with TRBD1. This CDR3 is 16 amino acids long. V gave up 3 bases and J gave up 3 bases; unmatched junction bases: 10. Per the germline V gene, CDR1 is MGHRA and CDR2 is YSYEKL. CDR3 nucleotides: TGCGCCAGCAGCCACCCCCCGACAGGGAAGGACACTGAAGCTTTCTTT. Residues: CASSHPPTGKDTEAFF.

The CDR3 region is CASSQEVLAGVTDTQYF. The CDR3 region has the DNA TGTGCCAGCAGCCAAGAGGTGCTAGCGGGAGTCACAGATACGCAGTATTTT. The chain has TRBV3-1 (or the pseudogene TRBV3-2) and TRBJ2-3; TRBD2 matches at 10 bases. CDR1 is LGHDT and CDR2 is YNNKEL in the germline V gene (reference sequence). With V trimmed by 0 bases and J by 2 bases, 5 bases remained unmatched. The CDR3 runs to 17 residues.

The genes are TRBV11-2 and TRBJ2-7; D might be TRBD1 (6 bases). The length of the CDR3 is 12 residues. The V end was cut by 8 bases, the J end by 2 bases, with 10 bases between. Germline V gene sequence: CDR1 SGHAT, CDR2 FQNNGV. CDR3 sequence (DNA): TGTGCCAGCGAGGGGGTTACCTACGAGCAGTACTTC. Protein: CASEGVTYEQYF.

The genes are TRBV19 and TRBJ2-1; D perhaps matches TRBD1 (7 bases). This CDR3 spans 15 amino acids. The germline CDR1 and CDR2 sequences are LNHDA and SQIVND (reference sequence). V lost 6 bases and J lost 4, with 16 bases in between. The CDR3 region is CASRTGIGGYNEQFF. The CDR3, as DNA: TGTGCCAGTAGGACAGGGATCGGGGGTTACAATGAGCAGTTCTTC.

This rearrangement joins TRBV27 to TRBJ2-2; 10 bases align to TRBD2. Trimming at V came to 5 bases and at J to 3 bases, leaving 3 bases not matched to a gene. From germline, CDR1 is MNHEY and CDR2 SMNVEV (reference sequence). The CDR3 length is 15 residues. CDR3 in DNA: TGTGCCAGCAGTCTACTAGCGGGACACACCGGGGAGCTGTTTTTT. Translating gives CASSLLAGHTGELFF.